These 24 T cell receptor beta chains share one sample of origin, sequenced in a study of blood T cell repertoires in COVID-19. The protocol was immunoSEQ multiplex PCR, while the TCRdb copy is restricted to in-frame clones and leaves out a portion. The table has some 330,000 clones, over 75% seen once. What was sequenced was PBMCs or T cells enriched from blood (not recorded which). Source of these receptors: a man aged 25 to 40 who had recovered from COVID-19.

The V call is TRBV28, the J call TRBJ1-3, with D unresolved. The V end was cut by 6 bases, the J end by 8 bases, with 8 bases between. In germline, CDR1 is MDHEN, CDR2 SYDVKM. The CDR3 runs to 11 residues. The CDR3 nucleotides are TGTGCCAGCAGATACCGGGACACCATATATTTT. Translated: CASRYRDTIYF.

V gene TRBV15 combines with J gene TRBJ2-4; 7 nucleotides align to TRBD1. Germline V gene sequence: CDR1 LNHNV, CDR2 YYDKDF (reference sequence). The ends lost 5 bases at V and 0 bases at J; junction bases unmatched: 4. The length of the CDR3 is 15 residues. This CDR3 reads CATSATGLAKNIQYF. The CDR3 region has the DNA TGTGCCACCAGCGCGACAGGGTTAGCCAAAAACATTCAGTACTTC.

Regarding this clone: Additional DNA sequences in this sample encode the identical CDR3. CDR3 DNA: TGCGCCAGCAGCTTGGAATTTCAGGGAGGCACTGAAGCTTTCTTT. It specifies CASSLEFQGGTEAFF. The chain links TRBV5-1 to TRBJ1-1; D may be TRBD1 (5 bases). This CDR3 spans 15 amino acids. The germline gives CDR1 SGHRS, CDR2 YFSETQ. V lost 0 bases to trimming and J lost 4 bases, with 13 bases between them. Full variable domain (outside the CDR3, taken from reference TRBV5-1 and TRBJ1-1): KAGVTQTPRYLIKTRGQQVTLSCSPISGHRSVSWYQQTPGQGLQFLFEYFSETQRNKGNFPGRFSGRQFSNSRSEMNVSTLELGDSALYLCASSLEFQGGTEAFFGQGTRLTVV.

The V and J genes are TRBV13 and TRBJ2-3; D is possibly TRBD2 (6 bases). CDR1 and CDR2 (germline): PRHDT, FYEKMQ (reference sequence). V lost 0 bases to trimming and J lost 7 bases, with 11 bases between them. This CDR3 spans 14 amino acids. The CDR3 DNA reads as TGTGCCAGCAGCTTAGGACTAGCTCAAAATACGCAGTATTTT. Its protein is CASSLGLAQNTQYF.

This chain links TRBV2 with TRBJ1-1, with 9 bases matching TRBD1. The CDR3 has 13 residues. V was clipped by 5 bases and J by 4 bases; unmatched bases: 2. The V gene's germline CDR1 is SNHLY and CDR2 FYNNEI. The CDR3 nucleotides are TGTGCCAGCAGTCTGGACAGGGGCACTGAAGCTTTCTTT. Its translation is CASSLDRGTEAFF. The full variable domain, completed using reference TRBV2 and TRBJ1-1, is EPEVTQTPSHQVTQMGQEVILRCVPISNHLYFYWYRQILGQKVEFLVSFYNNEISEKSEIFDDQFSVERPDGSNFTLKIRSTKLEDSAMYFCASSLDRGTEAFFGQGTRLTVV.

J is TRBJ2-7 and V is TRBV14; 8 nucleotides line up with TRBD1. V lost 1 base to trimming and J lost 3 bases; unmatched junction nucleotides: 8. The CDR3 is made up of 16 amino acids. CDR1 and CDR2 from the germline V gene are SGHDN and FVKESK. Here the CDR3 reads CASSQGLDRGIYEQYF. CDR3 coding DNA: TGTGCCAGCAGCCAAGGGCTTGACAGGGGAATCTACGAGCAGTACTTC. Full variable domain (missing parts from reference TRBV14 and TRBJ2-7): EAGVTQFPSHSVIEKGQTVTLRCDPISGHDNLYWYRRVMGKEIKFLLHFVKESKQDESGMPNNRFLAERTGGTYSTLKVQPAELEDSGVYFCASSQGLDRGIYEQYFGPGTRLTVT.

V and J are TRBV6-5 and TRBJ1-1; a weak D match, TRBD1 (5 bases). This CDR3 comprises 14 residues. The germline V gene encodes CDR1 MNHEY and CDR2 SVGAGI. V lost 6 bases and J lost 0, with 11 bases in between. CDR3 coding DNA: TGTGCCAGCAGAGTCACAGGTTTGAACACTGAAGCTTTCTTT. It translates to CASRVTGLNTEAFF.

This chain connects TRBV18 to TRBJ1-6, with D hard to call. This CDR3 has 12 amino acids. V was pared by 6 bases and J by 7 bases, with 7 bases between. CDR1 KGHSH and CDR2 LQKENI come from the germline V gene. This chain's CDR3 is CASSDGNSPLHF. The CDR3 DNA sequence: TGTGCCAGCTCCGACGGGAATTCACCCCTCCACTTT.

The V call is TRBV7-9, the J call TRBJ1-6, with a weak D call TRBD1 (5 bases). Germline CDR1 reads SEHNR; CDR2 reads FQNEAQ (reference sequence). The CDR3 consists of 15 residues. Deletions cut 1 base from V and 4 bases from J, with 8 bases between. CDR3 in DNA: TGTGCCAGCAGCTTAGTTCAGGGTTATAATTCACCCCTCCACTTT. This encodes CASSLVQGYNSPLHF.

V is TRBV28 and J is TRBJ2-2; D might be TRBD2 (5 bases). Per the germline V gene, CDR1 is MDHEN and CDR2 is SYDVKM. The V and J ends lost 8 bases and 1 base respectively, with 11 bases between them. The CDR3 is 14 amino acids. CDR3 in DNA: TGTGCCAGCTGGACGAGGGAGAACACCGGGGAGCTGTTTTTT. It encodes CASWTRENTGELFF.

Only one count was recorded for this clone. CDR3 bases: TGTGCCAGCAACCGGGACAGGGGACATAATTCACCCCTCCACTTT. It encodes CASNRDRGHNSPLHF. This chain connects TRBV2 to TRBJ1-6, with 10 bases that match TRBD1. The CDR3 is made up of 15 amino acids. With 7 bases clipped from V and 5 bases from J, the junction kept 5 bases outside the gene matches. Germline V CDR1 and CDR2: SNHLY, FYNNEI.

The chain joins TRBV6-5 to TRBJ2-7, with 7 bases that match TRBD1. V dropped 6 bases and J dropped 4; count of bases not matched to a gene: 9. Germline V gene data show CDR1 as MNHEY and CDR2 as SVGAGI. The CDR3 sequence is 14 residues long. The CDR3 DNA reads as TGTGCCAGCAGGGCCGACAGGGCTCCATACGAGCAGTACTTC. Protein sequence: CASRADRAPYEQYF.

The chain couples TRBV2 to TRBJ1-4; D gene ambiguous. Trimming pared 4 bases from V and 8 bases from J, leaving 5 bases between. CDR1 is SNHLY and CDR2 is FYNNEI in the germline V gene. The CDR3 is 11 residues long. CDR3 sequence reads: CASSGLEKLFF. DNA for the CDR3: TGTGCCAGCAGTGGACTGGAAAAACTGTTTTTT.

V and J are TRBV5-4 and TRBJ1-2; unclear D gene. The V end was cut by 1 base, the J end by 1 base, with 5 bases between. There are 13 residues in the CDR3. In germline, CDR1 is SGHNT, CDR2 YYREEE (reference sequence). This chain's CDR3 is CASSLSINYGYTF. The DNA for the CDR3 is TGTGCCAGCAGCTTGTCCATTAACTATGGCTACACCTTC.

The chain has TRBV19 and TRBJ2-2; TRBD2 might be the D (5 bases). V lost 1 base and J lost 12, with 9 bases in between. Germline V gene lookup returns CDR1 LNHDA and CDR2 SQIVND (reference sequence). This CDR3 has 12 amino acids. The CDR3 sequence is CASSIGGPKLFF. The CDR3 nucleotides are TGTGCCAGTAGTATAGGAGGGCCGAAGCTGTTTTTT.

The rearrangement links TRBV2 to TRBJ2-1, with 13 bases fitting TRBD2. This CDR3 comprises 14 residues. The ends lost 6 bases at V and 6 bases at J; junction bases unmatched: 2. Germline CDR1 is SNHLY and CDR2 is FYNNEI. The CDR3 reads CASRGLAGRNEQFF. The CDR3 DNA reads TGTGCCAGCAGGGGACTAGCGGGGCGCAATGAGCAGTTCTTC. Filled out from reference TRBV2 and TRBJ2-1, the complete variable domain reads EPEVTQTPSHQVTQMGQEVILRCVPISNHLYFYWYRQILGQKVEFLVSFYNNEISEKSEIFDDQFSVERPDGSNFTLKIRSTKLEDSAMYFCASRGLAGRNEQFFGPGTRLTVL.

For the CDR3, the DNA is TGCAGTGCTAGTAGGCAGGGGTTCTACAATGAGCAGTTCTTC. Translating it yields CSASRQGFYNEQFF. The rearrangement joins TRBV20-1 to TRBJ2-1; D is possibly TRBD1 (6 bases). Germline V gives CDR1 DFQATT, CDR2 SNEGSKA (reference sequence). V lost 3 bases and J 3 bases, leaving 12 bases between the germline ends. The CDR3 covers 14 residues.

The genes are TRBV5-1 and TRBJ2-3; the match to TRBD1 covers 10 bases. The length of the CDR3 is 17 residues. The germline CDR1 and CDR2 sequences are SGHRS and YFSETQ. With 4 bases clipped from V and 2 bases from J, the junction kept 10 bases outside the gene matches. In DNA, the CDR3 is TGCGCCAGCAGCCCGGGTGGGGGGACAGGGGACACAGATACGCAGTATTTT. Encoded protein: CASSPGGGTGDTDTQYF.

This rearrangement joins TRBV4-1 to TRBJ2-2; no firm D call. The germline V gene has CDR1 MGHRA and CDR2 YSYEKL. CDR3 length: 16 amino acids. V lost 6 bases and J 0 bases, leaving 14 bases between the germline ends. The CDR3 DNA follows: TGCGCCAGCAGTCCGTTGTCCATAGCGAACACCGGGGAGCTGTTTTTT. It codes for CASSPLSIANTGELFF.

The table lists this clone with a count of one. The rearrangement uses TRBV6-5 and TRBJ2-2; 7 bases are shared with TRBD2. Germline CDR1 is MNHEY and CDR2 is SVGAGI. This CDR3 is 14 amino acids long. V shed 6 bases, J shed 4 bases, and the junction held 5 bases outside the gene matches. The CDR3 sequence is CASRPAGSTGELFF. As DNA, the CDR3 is TGTGCCAGCAGGCCAGCGGGGTCCACCGGGGAGCTGTTTTTT.

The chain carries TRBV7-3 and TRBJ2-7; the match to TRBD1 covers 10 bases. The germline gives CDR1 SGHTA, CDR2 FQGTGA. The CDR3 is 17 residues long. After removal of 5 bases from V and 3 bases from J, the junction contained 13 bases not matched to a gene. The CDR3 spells CASSKDSTGQGYYEQYF. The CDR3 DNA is TGTGCCAGCAGCAAAGATAGCACGGGACAGGGGTACTACGAGCAGTACTTC.

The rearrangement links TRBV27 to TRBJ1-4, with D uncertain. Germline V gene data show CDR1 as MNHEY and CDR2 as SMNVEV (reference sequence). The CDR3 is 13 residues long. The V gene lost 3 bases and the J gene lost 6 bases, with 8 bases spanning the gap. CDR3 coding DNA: TGTGCCAGCAGTTTCGGGAACTATGAAAAACTGTTTTTT. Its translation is CASSFGNYEKLFF.

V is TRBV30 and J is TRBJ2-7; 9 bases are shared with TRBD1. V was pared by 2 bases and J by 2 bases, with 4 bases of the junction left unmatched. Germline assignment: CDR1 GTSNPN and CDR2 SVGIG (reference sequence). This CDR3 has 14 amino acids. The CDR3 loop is CAWSPGTGTYEQYF. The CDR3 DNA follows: TGTGCCTGGAGTCCCGGGACAGGGACCTACGAGCAGTACTTC.

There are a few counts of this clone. The CDR3 reads CASSHLPGLGEYNEQFF. The CDR3 region has the DNA TGCGCCAGCAGCCACCTACCGGGACTAGGGGAATACAATGAGCAGTTCTTC. The rearrangement uses TRBV4-1 and TRBJ2-1; 8 positions agree with TRBD2. Germline V lookup: CDR1 MGHRA, CDR2 YSYEKL. V trimming: 3 bases; J trimming: 4 bases; junction bases outside the gene matches: 11. CDR3 length: 17 amino acids.